Listed below are T cell receptor beta chains from one sample, sequenced in a study of cytomegalovirus exposure and HLA in healthy donors. Profiled with immunoSEQ multiplex PCR; TCRdb holds only in-frame clones, not every one. This sample has around 140,000 clones; approximately 86% occur once, and the top ten carry roughly 0.53%. Sequencing was performed on PBMCs. The receptors derive from a woman aged 40 to 50 in good health and CMV-seronegative. CDR3s include the opening cysteine and the closing phenylalanine or tryptophan. The D gene is left open where the match is weak. The size of a clone is reported for some rows only, either as once, few or many, or as a class for expanded clones.

D gene: TRBD2
clone size: .
J gene: TRBJ2-4
V gene: TRBV28
CDR3 protein: CASTPGGYGKNIQYF
CDR3 DNA: TGTGCCAGCACCCCGGGGGGTTACGGCAAAAACATTCAGTACTTC

D gene: .
clone size: few
J gene: TRBJ2-7
V gene: TRBV4-1
CDR3 protein: CASSQAALTGEQYF
CDR3 DNA: TGCGCCAGCAGCCAAGCCGCGCTCACGGGAGAGCAGTACTTC

D gene: TRBD2
clone size: .
J gene: TRBJ2-7
V gene: TRBV30
CDR3 protein: CAGEEERETDEQYF
CDR3 DNA: TGTGCCGGAGAAGAGGAGCGGGAGACTGACGAGCAGTACTTC

D gene: TRBD1
clone size: once
J gene: TRBJ2-5
V gene: TRBV19
CDR3 protein: CATRDRAHQETQYF
CDR3 DNA: TGTGCCACACGGGACAGGGCCCACCAAGAGACCCAGTACTTC

D gene: TRBD2
clone size: once
J gene: TRBJ2-5
V gene: TRBV6-5
CDR3 protein: CASSYSGFGGGETQYF
CDR3 DNA: TGTGCCAGCAGTTACTCGGGTTTTGGCGGGGGAGAGACCCAGTACTTC

D gene: .
clone size: .
J gene: TRBJ1-1
V gene: TRBV5-1
CDR3 protein: CASSLGINRDIRADTEAFF
CDR3 DNA: TGCGCCAGCAGCTTGGGCATAAACCGGGACATAAGGGCGGACACTGAAGCTTTCTTT

D gene: TRBD2
clone size: .
J gene: TRBJ2-7
V gene: TRBV4-1
CDR3 protein: CASSRRPSGRAYEQYF
CDR3 DNA: TGCGCCAGCAGCCGCCGACCTAGCGGGAGGGCCTACGAGCAGTACTTC

D gene: .
clone size: .
J gene: TRBJ2-5
V gene: TRBV7-9
CDR3 protein: CASSLARETQYF
CDR3 DNA: TGTGCCAGCAGCTTAGCTAGAGAGACCCAGTACTTC

D gene: TRBD1
clone size: .
J gene: TRBJ2-5
V gene: TRBV7-9
CDR3 protein: CSSNTQGEGETQYF
CDR3 DNA: TGTTCCAGCAACACACAGGGGGAAGGAGAGACCCAGTACTTC

D gene: .
clone size: .
J gene: TRBJ1-1
V gene: TRBV5-4
CDR3 protein: CASSSPGVFDTEAFF
CDR3 DNA: TGTGCCAGCAGCTCGCCCGGGGTTTTCGACACTGAAGCTTTCTTT

D gene: TRBD2
clone size: .
J gene: TRBJ2-1
V gene: TRBV6-5
CDR3 protein: CASSSRREGRNEQFF
CDR3 DNA: TGTGCCAGCAGTTCTAGGCGGGAGGGCCGAAATGAGCAGTTCTTC

D gene: .
clone size: .
J gene: TRBJ2-7
V gene: TRBV10-3
CDR3 protein: CAISVQGSYEQYF
CDR3 DNA: TGTGCCATCAGTGTGCAGGGTTCCTACGAGCAGTACTTC

D gene: .
clone size: .
J gene: TRBJ2-3
V gene: TRBV9
CDR3 protein: CASSVQQGPTDTQYF
CDR3 DNA: TGTGCCAGCAGCGTACAACAGGGTCCCACAGATACGCAGTATTTT

D gene: .
clone size: .
J gene: TRBJ2-5
V gene: TRBV6-5
CDR3 protein: CASSYSHFLYQETQYF
CDR3 DNA: TGTGCCAGCAGTTACTCGCACTTCCTATACCAAGAGACCCAGTACTTC

D gene: TRBD1
clone size: .
J gene: TRBJ2-1
V gene: TRBV2
CDR3 protein: CASRLGGQLQNEQFF
CDR3 DNA: TGTGCCAGCAGACTAGGGGGACAGCTCCAAAATGAGCAGTTCTTC

D gene: .
clone size: .
J gene: TRBJ2-5
V gene: TRBV5-1
CDR3 protein: CASSGTDGETQYF
CDR3 DNA: TGCGCCAGCAGCGGCACAGACGGCGAGACCCAGTACTTC

D gene: .
clone size: .
J gene: TRBJ2-1
V gene: TRBV21-1
CDR3 protein: CASRIVPGTGFNEQFF
CDR3 DNA: TGTGCCAGCAGGATCGTCCCCGGGACAGGGTTCAATGAGCAGTTCTTC

D gene: TRBD1
clone size: .
J gene: TRBJ2-5
V gene: TRBV4-1
CDR3 protein: CASSQTGGEGETQYF
CDR3 DNA: TGCGCCAGCAGCCAGACAGGGGGCGAAGGGGAGACCCAGTACTTC

D gene: .
clone size: .
J gene: TRBJ2-5
V gene: TRBV5-1
CDR3 protein: CASSLGQRQETQYF
CDR3 DNA: TGCGCCAGCAGCTTGGGACAGCGACAAGAGACCCAGTACTTC

D gene: .
clone size: .
J gene: TRBJ1-2
V gene: TRBV6-1
CDR3 protein: CASSPSGVYGYTF
CDR3 DNA: TGTGCCAGCAGTCCTTCGGGAGTCTATGGCTACACCTTC